The T cell receptor (beta chain) under discussion was sequenced for a study of blood T cell repertoires in COVID-19. Germline V lookup: CDR1 MDHEN, CDR2 SYDVKM. The V and J ends lost 2 bases and 9 bases respectively, with 17 bases between them. This CDR3 contains 15 residues. Authors' data handling: Reference gene primer amplification in the assay estimated nucleated cell counts. This table comes from immunoSEQ multiplex PCR, and its TCRdb copy is limited to in-frame clones, with some not included. For V, J and clone size, that table is used; D and trimming come from the DNA. Of about 280,000 clones detected, around nine tenths appear once; the ten largest clones hold about 5.5%. In terms of age and location, participants ranged from roughly 18 to 90 years and lived in around 22 US areas. Participant reports of clinical history set cohort assignment.

Source material: PBMCs or T cells enriched from blood (not recorded which). The chain couples TRBV28 to TRBJ2-1; unclear D gene. The source is a woman between 35 and 50 years old who had recovered from COVID-19. Here the CDR3 DNA reads TGTGCCAGCAGTTTACATGCGTACGAGATCGGTGAGCAGTTCTTC. This translates into CASSLHAYEIGEQFF. Together with reference TRBV28 and TRBJ2-1, the CDR3 gives the full variable domain: DVKVTQSSRYLVKRTGEKVFLECVQDMDHENMFWYRQDPGLGLRLIYFSYDVKMKEKGDIPEGYSVSREKKERFSLILESASTNQTSMYLCASSLHAYEIGEQFFGPGTRLTVL.